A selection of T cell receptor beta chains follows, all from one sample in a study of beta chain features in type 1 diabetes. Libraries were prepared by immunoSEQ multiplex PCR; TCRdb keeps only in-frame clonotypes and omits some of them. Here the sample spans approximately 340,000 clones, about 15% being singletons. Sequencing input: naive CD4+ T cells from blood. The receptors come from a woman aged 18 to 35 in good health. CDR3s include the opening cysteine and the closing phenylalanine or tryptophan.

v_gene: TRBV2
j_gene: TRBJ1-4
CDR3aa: CASITGADEKLFF

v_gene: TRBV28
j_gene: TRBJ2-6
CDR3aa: CASSFPSSGANVLTF

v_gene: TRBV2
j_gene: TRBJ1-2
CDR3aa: CASSEVRTGPGYTF

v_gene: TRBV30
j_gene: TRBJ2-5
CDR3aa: CAWSVFREGEQYF

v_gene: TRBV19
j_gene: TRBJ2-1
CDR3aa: CASSSGTSDIYNEQFF

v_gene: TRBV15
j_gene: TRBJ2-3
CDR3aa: CATSRTVVDTQYF

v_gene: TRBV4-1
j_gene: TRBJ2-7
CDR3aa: CASRGGRYEQYF

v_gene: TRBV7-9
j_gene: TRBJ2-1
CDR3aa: CASSLQRDRYNEQFF

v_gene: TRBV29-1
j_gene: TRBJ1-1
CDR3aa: CSGRDRVGNTEAFF

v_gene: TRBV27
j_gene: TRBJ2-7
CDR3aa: CASKYRAPTYEQYF

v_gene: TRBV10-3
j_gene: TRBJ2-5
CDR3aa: CAISESGRALETQYF

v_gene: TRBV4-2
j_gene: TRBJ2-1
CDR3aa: CASSQDSRDSYEQFF

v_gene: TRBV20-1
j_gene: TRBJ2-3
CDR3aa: CSATRDTQYF

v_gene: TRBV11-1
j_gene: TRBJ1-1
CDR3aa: CASSRRPSGSNTEAFF

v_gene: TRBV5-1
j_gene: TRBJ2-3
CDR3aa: CASSLKQADTDTQYF

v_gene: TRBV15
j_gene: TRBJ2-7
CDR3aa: CATRDSAYEQYF

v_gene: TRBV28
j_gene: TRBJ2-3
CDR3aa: CASSAPRGSTDTQYF

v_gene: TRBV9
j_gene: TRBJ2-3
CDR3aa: CASSDSGKSTDTQYF

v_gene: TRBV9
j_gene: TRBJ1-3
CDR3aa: CASSLQAFSGNTIYF